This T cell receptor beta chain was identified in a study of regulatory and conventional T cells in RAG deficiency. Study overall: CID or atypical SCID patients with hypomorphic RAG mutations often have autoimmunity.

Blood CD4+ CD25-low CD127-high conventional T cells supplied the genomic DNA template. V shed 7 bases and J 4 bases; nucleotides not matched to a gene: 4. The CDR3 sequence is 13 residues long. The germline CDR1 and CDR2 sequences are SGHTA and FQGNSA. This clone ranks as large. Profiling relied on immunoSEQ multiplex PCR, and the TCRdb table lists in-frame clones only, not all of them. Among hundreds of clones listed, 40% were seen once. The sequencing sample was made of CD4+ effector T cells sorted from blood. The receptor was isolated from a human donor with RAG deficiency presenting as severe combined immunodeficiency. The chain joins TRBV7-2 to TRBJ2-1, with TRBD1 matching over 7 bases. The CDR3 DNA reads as TGTGCCAGCACACCCAGGGGGTACAATGAGCAGTTCTTC. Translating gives CASTPRGYNEQFF.